Shown below are 18 T cell receptor beta chains from a single sample sequenced in a study of radiotherapy plus CTLA-4 blockade in lung cancer (dated by TCRdb to 2016 to 2019). Library method: the immunoSEQ multiplex PCR assay. What TCRdb holds here is the immuneACCESS table cut down to in-frame rearrangements. Part of the clones is not present; checked against another copy, under half of the missing clones reflect an unresolved V gene, and the others are unexplained. The sample yields roughly 73,000 clones; around 90% were counted once. Over 35% of the sample is taken by the ten largest. The sample here was peripheral blood, taken from a patient treated with radiotherapy plus ipilimumab. These receptors all come from a human donor with non-small cell lung cancer that progressed on radiotherapy plus ipilimumab.

The V gene is TRBV19, the J gene TRBJ1-2; a possible D gene is TRBD1 (5 bases). Germline V gives CDR1 LNHDA, CDR2 SQIVND (reference sequence). The CDR3 spans 17 residues. V lost 4 bases and J 4 bases, leaving 22 bases between the germline ends. DNA for the CDR3: TGTGCCAGTAGTACCCTCGGGAGCTTCGACAGAAGCTATGGCTACACCTTC. Its protein is CASSTLGSFDRSYGYTF. Full variable domain (outside the CDR3, taken from reference TRBV19 and TRBJ1-2): DGGITQSPKYLFRKEGQNVTLSCEQNLNHDAMYWYRQDPGQGLRLIYYSQIVNDFQKGDIAEGYSVSREKKESFPLTVTSAQKNPTAFYLCASSTLGSFDRSYGYTFGSGTRLTVV.

The chain recombines TRBV5-4 with TRBJ1-4; 7 nucleotides agree with TRBD1. The trim removed 0 bases at V and 2 bases at J, leaving 1 base unmatched. Germline assignment: CDR1 SGHNT and CDR2 YYREEE (reference sequence). CDR3 length: 15 residues. CDR3 coding DNA: TGTGCCAGCAGCTTGGAGACAGGGACTAATGAAAAACTGTTTTTT. Its protein is CASSLETGTNEKLFF.

This sequence joins TRBV4-1 and TRBJ2-7, with D perhaps TRBD2 (5 bases). The CDR3 runs to 13 residues. Germline lookup yields CDR1 MGHRA and CDR2 YSYEKL. Trimming cost V 2 bases and J 7 bases, with 12 bases left between them. The CDR3 loop is CASSQLYRGEQYV. CDR3 nucleotide sequence: TGCGCCAGCAGCCAATTGTATCGGGGAGAGCAGTACGTC.

The V and J genes are TRBV6-5 and TRBJ1-1; D gene ambiguous. Germline V gene sequence: CDR1 MNHEY, CDR2 SVGAGI. The germline V and J ends were trimmed by 2 bases and 2 bases, with 6 bases remaining between them. This CDR3 spans 13 amino acids. In nucleotides, the CDR3 is TGTGCCAGCAGTTACAGGGCAAACACTGAAGCTTTCTTT. Translating it yields CASSYRANTEAFF.

This chain uses TRBV4-1 with TRBJ2-5, with 10 bases that match TRBD2. V lost 2 bases and J lost 2; bases outside the gene matches: 8. The CDR3 runs 17 residues. Per the germline V gene, CDR1 is MGHRA and CDR2 is YSYEKL. Here the CDR3 DNA reads TGCGCCAGCAGCCAACCCCCGGGACTAGCGCCTCAAGAGACCCAGTACTTC. It encodes CASSQPPGLAPQETQYF.

This rearrangement joins TRBV19 to TRBJ2-7; 10 nucleotides align to TRBD2. Per germline, CDR1 LNHDA and CDR2 SQIVND (reference sequence). V was clipped by 5 bases and J by 6 bases; unmatched bases: 7. The CDR3 contains 14 residues. The CDR3 here is CASSPLAGAPEQYF. Here the CDR3 DNA reads TGTGCCAGTAGTCCGCTAGCGGGAGCGCCCGAGCAGTACTTC.

The genes are TRBV9 and TRBJ2-7; TRBD1 agrees at 9 bases. Germline-derived CDR1 and CDR2 are SGDLS and YYNGEE. The CDR3 is 16 amino acids. After removal of 0 bases from V and 3 bases from J, the junction contained 7 bases not matched to a gene. CDR3 DNA: TGTGCCAGCAGCGTAGAAGGATGGGACAGGGACTACGAGCAGTACGTC. This translates into CASSVEGWDRDYEQYV.

The chain carries TRBV29-1 and TRBJ2-7, with 7 bases matching TRBD1. The CDR3 is made up of 13 amino acids. Germline trimming cut 5 bases from V and 5 bases from J; bases unmatched to any gene: 9. Germline CDR1 SQVTM, CDR2 ANQGSEA. CDR3 sequence: CSVKTGRLDEQYF. The CDR3 DNA follows: TGCAGCGTTAAGACAGGGAGATTGGACGAGCAGTACTTC.

V usage is TRBV6-1 and J usage is TRBJ2-1, with D unclear. The germline gives CDR1 MNHNS, CDR2 SASEGT. Between the trimmed V and J ends, which lost 1 base and 5 bases, there was a span of 9 bases. The CDR3 loop spans 14 amino acids. The CDR3: CASSEVTQNNEQFF. The DNA of the CDR3 is TGTGCCAGCAGTGAAGTGACCCAGAACAATGAGCAGTTCTTC.

This chain uses TRBV6-1 with TRBJ2-7; D is possibly TRBD2 (5 bases). V was trimmed by 6 bases and J by 3 bases, leaving 15 bases between them. This CDR3 is 14 amino acids long. CDR1 MNHNS and CDR2 SASEGT come from the germline V gene. CDR3 bases: TGTGCCAGCAGAGTTCCGGGCCGGGACTACGAGCAGTACTTC. It translates to CASRVPGRDYEQYF.

The chain has TRBV11-2 and TRBJ2-1; TRBD2 matches at 13 bases. This CDR3 comprises 18 residues. Trimming at V came to 4 bases and at J to 2 bases, leaving 8 bases not matched to a gene. Per the germline V gene, CDR1 is SGHAT and CDR2 is FQNNGV. CDR3 amino acids: CASSWTSGSIRTYNEQFF. The CDR3 region has the DNA TGTGCCAGCAGCTGGACTAGCGGGAGCATTAGGACCTACAATGAGCAGTTCTTC.

The chain employs TRBV9 and TRBJ2-6; possible D gene TRBD1, 6 bases. V was shortened by 3 bases and J by 0 bases, with 10 bases between the two germline ends. The germline gives CDR1 SGDLS, CDR2 YYNGEE. The CDR3 covers 16 residues. In nucleotides, the CDR3 is TGTGCCAGCAGCGGCTACAGGGTCTCTGGGGCCAACGTCCTGACTTTC. This translates into CASSGYRVSGANVLTF.

This clone was counted a few times. This chain connects TRBV7-9 to TRBJ2-2, with 8 bases aligning to TRBD2. The length of the CDR3 is 15 residues. Germline V gene lookup returns CDR1 SEHNR and CDR2 FQNEAQ (reference sequence). V dropped 3 bases and J dropped 7; count of bases not matched to a gene: 7. CDR3 coding DNA: TGTGCCAGCAGCTTCCTCGGGAGGGCTATCGGGGAGCTGTTTTTT. Residues: CASSFLGRAIGELFF.

The chain recombines TRBV27 with TRBJ1-5, with 10 bases identical to TRBD1. After removal of 5 bases from V and 6 bases from J, the junction contained 4 bases not matched to a gene. The length of the CDR3 is 14 residues. Germline values: CDR1 MNHEY, CDR2 SMNVEV (reference sequence). Here the CDR3 DNA reads TGTGCCAGCAGTGAGACAGGGGGCGTTCAGCCCCAGCATTTT. Protein: CASSETGGVQPQHF.

The table lists this clone with a few counts. The rearrangement uses TRBV19 and TRBJ1-5, with D maybe TRBD1 (5 bases). This CDR3 is built from 13 residues. V lost 11 bases and J lost 4, with 15 bases in between. CDR1 LNHDA and CDR2 SQIVND come from the germline V gene (reference sequence). The CDR3 sequence: CARLQGKNQPQHF. The CDR3 nucleotides read TGTGCCCGGCTGCAGGGAAAGAATCAGCCCCAGCATTTT. The full variable domain, rest sourced from reference TRBV19 and TRBJ1-5, is DGGITQSPKYLFRKEGQNVTLSCEQNLNHDAMYWYRQDPGQGLRLIYYSQIVNDFQKGDIAEGYSVSREKKESFPLTVTSAQKNPTAFYLCARLQGKNQPQHFGDGTRLSIL.

This clone occurred once. The gene calls are TRBV6-6 and TRBJ2-2, with D hard to call. This CDR3 is built from 13 residues. Germline V gives CDR1 MNHNY, CDR2 SVGAGI (reference sequence). Between the trimmed V and J ends, which lost 5 bases and 1 base, there was a span of 5 bases. The CDR3 here is CASSVGNTGELFF. The CDR3 DNA reads TGTGCCAGCAGTGTAGGGAACACCGGGGAGCTGTTTTTT.

The table lists this clone with a few counts. This chain's CDR3 is CASSDRGTNYGYTF. For the CDR3, the DNA is TGTGCCAGCAGCGACAGGGGGACTAACTATGGCTACACCTTC. The chain recombines TRBV6-6 with TRBJ1-2; 9 nucleotides align to TRBD1. V was clipped by 6 bases and J by 0 bases; unmatched bases: 2. From germline, CDR1 is MNHNY and CDR2 SVGAGI (reference sequence). The CDR3 contains 14 residues.

This clone was seen only once. This chain connects TRBV14 to TRBJ2-7; the D gene could be TRBD1 or TRBD2 (5 bases each). The CDR3 is 12 residues long. V lost 1 base and J lost 9, with 10 bases in between. The germline CDR1 and CDR2 sequences are SGHDN and FVKESK. The CDR3: CASSQAPGRQYV. DNA of the CDR3: TGTGCCAGCAGCCAAGCCCCGGGGCGGCAGTACGTC.